These 18 T cell receptor beta chains were sequenced from one sample in a study of T cell changes during pregnancy in multiple sclerosis. Method: immunoSEQ multiplex PCR; TCRdb's copy keeps in-frame clones and lacks some. The sample carries 55,000 to 85,000 clones, 80% to 95% recorded once. The specimen was CD4+ T cells from peripheral blood mononuclear cells, collected after pregnancy. The receptors derive from a female donor with multiple sclerosis, enrolled in a pregnancy study.

The chain is built from TRBV5-6 and TRBJ2-3; the D is unclear. From germline, CDR1 is SGHDT and CDR2 YYEEEE. This CDR3 comprises 14 residues. The V and J ends lost 0 bases and 4 bases respectively, with 9 bases between them. The CDR3 bases are TGTGCCAGCAGCTTGGTAGTTCTCCCAGATACGCAGTATTTT. Translating gives CASSLVVLPDTQYF. Filled out from reference TRBV5-6 and TRBJ2-3, the complete variable domain reads DAGVTQSPTHLIKTRGQQVTLRCSPKSGHDTVSWYQQALGQGPQFIFQYYEEEERQRGNFPDRFSGHQFPNYSSELNVNALLLGDSALYLCASSLVVLPDTQYFGPGTRLTVL.

V is TRBV7-3 and J is TRBJ2-3, with 12 bases aligning to TRBD2. Germline V gene data show CDR1 as SGHTA and CDR2 as FQGTGA. After removal of 6 bases from V and 6 bases from J, the junction contained 10 bases not matched to a gene. The CDR3 is made up of 16 amino acids. CDR3 DNA: TGTGCCAGCAGGTTCCTGCCGGGACTAGCGGGTGATACGCAGTATTTT. Translating it yields CASRFLPGLAGDTQYF.

The rearrangement links TRBV5-1 to TRBJ2-1, with D uncertain. Germline V gene sequence: CDR1 SGHRS, CDR2 YFSETQ. Deletions cut 0 bases from V and 7 bases from J, with 14 bases between. The CDR3 contains 15 residues. The CDR3 nucleotides are TGCGCCAGCAGCTTGGTTCGGGTCCAAGGAAATGAGCAGTTCTTC. Residues: CASSLVRVQGNEQFF. The whole variable domain, remainder taken from reference TRBV5-1 and TRBJ2-1, is KAGVTQTPRYLIKTRGQQVTLSCSPISGHRSVSWYQQTPGQGLQFLFEYFSETQRNKGNFPGRFSGRQFSNSRSEMNVSTLELGDSALYLCASSLVRVQGNEQFFGPGTRLTVL.

The rearrangement uses TRBV28 and TRBJ1-5; D gene unclear. This CDR3 is 13 amino acids long. Germline CDR1 is MDHEN and CDR2 is SYDVKM. The germline V and J ends were trimmed by 7 bases and 7 bases, with 14 bases remaining between them. The CDR3 coding sequence is TGTGCCAGCACCTTGCGCAGGTCCCAGCCCCAGCATTTT. It specifies CASTLRRSQPQHF.

The chain carries TRBV19 and TRBJ1-5, with TRBD1 matching over 10 bases. From germline, CDR1 is LNHDA and CDR2 SQIVND (reference sequence). The CDR3 extends over 15 amino acids. V lost 4 bases, J lost 5 bases, and 5 bases stayed unmatched. CDR3: CASSKGQGYDQPQHF. The CDR3 nucleotides are TGTGCCAGTAGTAAGGGACAGGGGTACGATCAGCCCCAGCATTTT.

V is TRBV27 and J is TRBJ2-3, with D possibly matching TRBD1 (5 bases). The CDR3 runs to 14 residues. Per germline, CDR1 MNHEY and CDR2 SMNVEV (reference sequence). The V gene lost 5 bases and the J gene lost 6 bases, with 15 bases spanning the gap. CDR3 coding DNA: TGTGCCAGCAGTCGAGTTGGTGGGGCGGATACGCAGTATTTT. It specifies CASSRVGGADTQYF.

The chain uses TRBV2 and TRBJ2-3, with 11 bases identical to TRBD1. CDR1 is SNHLY, CDR2 FYNNEI, per germline. The CDR3 has 15 amino acids. V was clipped by 5 bases and J by 5 bases; unmatched bases: 6. The CDR3, as DNA: TGTGCCAGCAGTTTTCCGGGACAGGGGGTAGATACGCAGTATTTT. It is translated as CASSFPGQGVDTQYF.

The J gene is TRBJ1-2, the V gene TRBV5-1; maybe TRBD1 (6 bases). The V gene lost 0 bases and the J gene lost 7 bases, with 13 bases spanning the gap. The CDR3 consists of 14 residues. From germline, CDR1 is SGHRS and CDR2 YFSETQ. The CDR3 DNA reads as TGCGCCAGCAGCTTGGGCGCGGGGGGCCGTGGCTACACCTTC. This gives the protein CASSLGAGGRGYTF.

This clone came up once. The chain combines TRBV29-1 with TRBJ2-1; TRBD2 matches 14 bases. This CDR3 contains 14 residues. V lost 7 bases and J lost 9; bases outside the gene matches: 8. Germline V gene lookup returns CDR1 SQVTM and CDR2 ANQGSEA. The CDR3: CSGGTSGSKGEQFF. The CDR3 DNA reads TGCAGCGGGGGGACTAGCGGGAGCAAAGGTGAGCAGTTCTTC.

J is TRBJ2-2 and V is TRBV5-4, with 7 bases lining up with TRBD1. Looked up from germline, CDR1 is SGHNT and CDR2 is YYREEE (reference sequence). The ends lost 2 bases at V and 4 bases at J; junction bases unmatched: 5. The CDR3 is 15 amino acids. CDR3 sequence (DNA): TGTGCCAGCAGCTTAATCACAGGGGTCACCGGGGAGCTGTTTTTT. Its translation is CASSLITGVTGELFF.

This chain joins TRBV6-5 and TRBJ2-3, with 8 bases that match TRBD1. CDR1 MNHEY and CDR2 SVGAGI come from the germline V gene. V gave up 9 bases and J gave up 0 bases; unmatched junction bases: 2. The CDR3 is 13 amino acids. The chain's CDR3 is CASHRGSTDTQYF. CDR3 in DNA: TGTGCCAGTCACAGGGGGAGCACAGATACGCAGTATTTT.

V gene TRBV6-5 combines with J gene TRBJ2-5; D is uncertain. The germline V gene has CDR1 MNHEY and CDR2 SVGAGI. V was shortened by 4 bases and J by 4 bases, with 13 bases between the two germline ends. This CDR3 contains 14 residues. The DNA for the CDR3 is TGTGCCAGCAGTTTCCCAGCTCCAGGAGAGACCCAGTACTTC. This codes for CASSFPAPGETQYF.

The chain carries TRBV6-1 and TRBJ1-2; 7 nucleotides line up with TRBD1. Trimming cost V 3 bases and J 1 base; bases outside gene matches: 11. From germline, CDR1 is MNHNS and CDR2 SASEGT. This CDR3 spans 17 amino acids. The CDR3 sequence is CASSDRQEDRNNYGYTF. The CDR3 coding sequence is TGTGCCAGCAGTGACCGCCAGGAGGACAGGAATAACTATGGCTACACCTTC.

The chain couples TRBV7-9 to TRBJ1-1, with unresolved D. V gave up 1 base and J gave up 0 bases, with 12 bases separating them. CDR1 is SEHNR, CDR2 FQNEAQ, per germline (reference sequence). This CDR3 is 16 amino acids long. The CDR3 region is CASSLETWAMNTEAFF. The CDR3 coding sequence is TGTGCCAGCAGCTTAGAAACGTGGGCTATGAACACTGAAGCTTTCTTT.

The chain uses TRBV11-2 and TRBJ2-1, with D maybe TRBD2 (7 bases). CDR3 length: 13 residues. V was shortened by 8 bases and J by 2 bases, with 10 bases between the two germline ends. CDR1 SGHAT and CDR2 FQNNGV come from the germline V gene. The CDR3 DNA sequence: TGTGCCAGCGCCGGGGGGCCCTACAATGAGCAGTTCTTC. The encoded protein is CASAGGPYNEQFF.

This chain links TRBV23-1 with TRBJ1-5; TRBD1 is a possible D gene (6 bases). TRBV23-1 is an ORF, with its function uncertain. The CDR3 extends over 14 amino acids. The V and J ends lost 4 bases and 5 bases respectively, with 12 bases between them. This chain's CDR3 is CASSPRAGDQPQHF. CDR3 in DNA: TGCGCCAGCAGTCCCAGGGCAGGGGATCAGCCCCAGCATTTT.

This chain's CDR3 is CASGWVQGLTEAFF. CDR3 DNA: TGTGCCAGCGGTTGGGTCCAGGGGCTTACTGAAGCTTTCTTT. The chain recombines TRBV6-1 with TRBJ1-1; TRBD1 is a possible D gene (6 bases). The CDR3 has 14 residues. Germline CDR1 and CDR2: MNHNS and SASEGT. The V end was cut by 8 bases, the J end by 5 bases, with 18 bases between.

CDR3 sequence: CAISDRGRRGSNQPQHF. CDR3 sequence (DNA): TGTGCCATCAGTGACAGGGGAAGGCGAGGTAGCAATCAGCCCCAGCATTTT. V is TRBV10-3 and J is TRBJ1-5, with a tentative D call TRBD1 (6 bases). The CDR3 sequence is 17 residues long. V was trimmed by 3 bases and J by 0 bases, leaving 15 bases between them. CDR1 is ENHRY and CDR2 is SYGVKD in the germline V gene.